Below, 21 T cell receptor beta chains from the same sample are listed, as sequenced in a study of T cells in Graves' hyperthyroidism and ophthalmopathy. The investigators amplified TCR beta CDR3 regions from RNA transcripts. The TCR CDR3 first-round RT-PCR relied on the HTBI primer set. TCRdb recomputed calls from the multiplex PCR reads with MiXCR, one row per CDR3 protein. The sample yields about 400,000 distinct CDR3 sequences, more than 12% seen once. The sequencing input was blood. The origin of the receptors is a woman in her twenties or thirties with Graves' hyperthyroidism.

This rearrangement joins TRBV12-5 to TRBJ2-3, with no clear D. In germline, CDR1 is LGHNT, CDR2 FRNRAP. V gave up 7 bases and J gave up 4 bases, with 12 bases separating them. The CDR3 is 13 amino acids. This CDR3 is CASVNLSADTQYF. As DNA, the CDR3 is TGTGCTAGTGTTAATTTATCCGCAGATACGCAGTATTTT.

This clonotype was detected ten times or more. This chain uses TRBV5-1 with TRBJ2-3; a possible D gene is TRBD2 (6 bases). V gave up 4 bases and J gave up 6 bases, with 18 bases separating them. The CDR3 spans 15 residues. The germline V gene encodes CDR1 SGHRS and CDR2 YFSETQ. The CDR3 spells CASSPGLQETDTQYF. The DNA for the CDR3 is TGCGCCAGCAGCCCGGGACTTCAGGAGACGGATACGCAGTATTTT.

Regarding this clonotype: It may be a read error: a sequence one base away is much more abundant. The V gene is TRBV27, the J gene TRBJ2-1, with D possibly TRBD1 on 7 matching bases. CDR3 length: 13 amino acids. Germline CDR1 and CDR2: MNHEY and SMNVEV (reference sequence). With 5 bases removed from V and 10 bases from J, the gap between germline ends came to 15 bases. DNA of the CDR3: TGTGCCAGCAGTGTCCAGGGGGGACGGGAGCAGTTCTTC. Encoded protein: CASSVQGGREQFF.

This clonotype has a count of ten or more. J is TRBJ2-1 and V is TRBV24-1; TRBD2 aligns across 7 bases. The germline CDR1 and CDR2 sequences are KGHDR and SFDVKD. V trimming: 4 bases; J trimming: 10 bases; junction bases outside the gene matches: 12. The CDR3 spans 15 residues. The DNA for the CDR3 is TGTGCCACCAGTGAGGGGGGGACGTTTGGTAGGGAGCAGTTCTTC. Translated, it gives CATSEGGTFGREQFF.

This sequence joins TRBV7-9 and TRBJ2-1, with 9 positions matching TRBD2. The germline gives CDR1 SEHNR, CDR2 FQNEAQ (reference sequence). After removal of 5 bases from V and 5 bases from J, the junction contained 7 bases not matched to a gene. The CDR3 spans 15 residues. The CDR3 DNA reads TGTGCCAGCAGCCAACCCGGGACTAGCAACAATGAGCAGTTCTTC. Its protein is CASSQPGTSNNEQFF.

This clonotype occurred many times. V and J are TRBV28 and TRBJ1-1, with 10 bases matching TRBD1. The V and J ends lost 4 bases and 3 bases, in that order; junction bases with no gene match: 5. CDR3 length: 15 residues. The V gene's germline CDR1 is MDHEN and CDR2 SYDVKM. The CDR3 sequence: CASSSTGTGDTEAFF. The CDR3 DNA follows: TGTGCCAGCAGTTCGACCGGGACAGGGGACACTGAAGCTTTCTTT.

The V call is TRBV15, the J call TRBJ1-6; D call uncertain. V lost 1 base and J lost 6, with 13 bases in between. CDR3 length equals 16 residues. CDR1 is LNHNV, CDR2 YYDKDF, per germline (reference sequence). CDR3 in amino acids: CATSRVAGKSNSPLHF. The CDR3 nucleotides are TGTGCCACCAGCAGAGTAGCCGGGAAGAGTAATTCACCCCTCCACTTT.

In its sample, this clonotype was seen many times. The chain has TRBV30 and TRBJ1-5; 8 nucleotides align to TRBD1. The CDR3 contains 12 residues. Germline CDR1 and CDR2: GTSNPN and SVGIG (reference sequence). The V gene end was trimmed by 5 bases and the J gene end by 7 bases; junction bases not matched to a gene: 4. The CDR3 DNA reads as TGTGCCTGGCGACAGGGGAAGCAGCCCCAGCATTTT. Residues: CAWRQGKQPQHF.

This clonotype was recorded at least ten times. V usage is TRBV4-2 and J usage is TRBJ1-4, with TRBD1 matching over 7 bases. The CDR3 contains 15 residues. V shed 1 base and J 8 bases; nucleotides not matched to a gene: 7. Germline CDR1 LGHNA, CDR2 YNFKEQ. The CDR3 is CASSQGTGSQEKLFF. The DNA of the CDR3 is TGTGCCAGCAGCCAAGGGACAGGTTCCCAAGAAAAACTGTTTTTT.

This clonotype was seen at least ten times. The gene calls are TRBV3-1 and TRBJ1-1; 7 nucleotides align to TRBD1. This CDR3 contains 13 residues. Germline trimming cut 1 base from V and 4 bases from J; bases unmatched to any gene: 0. Germline CDR1 reads LGHDT; CDR2 reads YNNKEL (reference sequence). CDR3 region: CASSQAGGTEAFF. CDR3 in DNA: TGTGCCAGCAGCCAAGCAGGGGGCACTGAAGCTTTCTTT.

This clonotype has at least ten counts. The chain links TRBV2 to TRBJ1-1, with a tentative D call TRBD1 (5 bases). The V and J ends lost 10 bases and 1 base respectively, with 13 bases between them. The germline V gene encodes CDR1 SNHLY and CDR2 FYNNEI. This CDR3 has 13 amino acids. The CDR3 nucleotides are TGTGCCACTCAAACGGGGCCGAACACTGAAGCTTTCTTT. The encoded protein is CATQTGPNTEAFF.

The genes are TRBV29-1 and TRBJ2-6; 8 bases line up with TRBD1. The CDR3 is 16 residues long. Per germline, CDR1 SQVTM and CDR2 ANQGSEA. Trimming cost V 3 bases and J 3 bases; bases outside gene matches: 7. The CDR3 DNA reads TGCAGCGTTGACCATAGGACAGGGAGTGGGGCCAACGTCCTGACTTTC. It codes for CSVDHRTGSGANVLTF.

This clonotype has a handful of counts. The chain joins TRBV14 to TRBJ1-4; D ambiguous. CDR1 and CDR2 (germline): SGHDN, FVKESK. There are 13 residues in the CDR3. The germline V and J ends were trimmed by 3 bases and 10 bases, with 12 bases remaining between them. The CDR3 sequence: CASSHPPGVKLFF. The CDR3 nucleotides read TGTGCCAGCAGCCATCCGCCCGGAGTAAAACTGTTTTTT.

This chain links TRBV6-1 with TRBJ1-6; the match to TRBD1 covers 7 bases. Trimming cost V 5 bases and J 6 bases; bases outside gene matches: 7. The CDR3 runs 15 residues. CDR1 is MNHNS and CDR2 is SASEGT in the germline V gene. The CDR3 spells CASSRQGKSNSPLHF. As DNA, the CDR3 is TGTGCCAGCAGTAGACAGGGCAAATCTAATTCACCCCTCCACTTT.

This clonotype was recorded a few times. The CDR3 DNA reads TGTGCCAGCAGTCTCTTCCCGAGGGGAAACAATCAGCCCCAGCATTTT. It specifies CASSLFPRGNNQPQHF. The chain joins TRBV28 to TRBJ1-5; TRBD1 is a possible D gene (5 bases). Germline loops: CDR1 MDHEN, CDR2 SYDVKM. The ends were cut back, 5 bases at V and 3 bases at J, with 17 bases in the middle. This CDR3 contains 16 residues.

This chain links TRBV5-4 with TRBJ1-2; possibly TRBD1 for D (5 bases). With 6 bases removed from V and 4 bases from J, the gap between germline ends came to 22 bases. Germline values: CDR1 SGHNT, CDR2 YYREEE (reference sequence). The CDR3 covers 16 residues. CDR3 residues: CASTLAAGDSVYGYTF. The CDR3 nucleotides read TGTGCCAGCACCCTTGCGGCTGGCGACAGCGTCTATGGCTACACCTTC.

This clonotype was detected many times. The chain couples TRBV6-2 or TRBV6-3 to TRBJ2-1; 12 bases agree with TRBD2. This CDR3 comprises 13 residues. The trim removed 6 bases at V and 9 bases at J, leaving 3 bases unmatched. Germline V gives CDR1 MNHEY, CDR2 SVGEGT. The CDR3 spells CASRRLAGVEQFF. CDR3 DNA sequence: TGTGCCAGCAGACGACTAGCGGGAGTTGAGCAGTTCTTC.

This clonotype was observed at least ten times. CDR3 sequence (DNA): TGTGCCAGCAGGAAGGGAGTTTATGAAAAACTGTTTTTT. Its translation is CASRKGVYEKLFF. The chain carries TRBV12-3 or TRBV12-4 and TRBJ1-4; no clear D. Trimming left V 6 bases short and J 6 bases short, with 11 bases between. The CDR3 is 13 residues long.

At least ten counts were recorded for this clonotype. V usage is TRBV2 and J usage is TRBJ1-1; 7 bases are a match to TRBD1. Trimming cost V 7 bases and J 4 bases; bases outside gene matches: 9. This CDR3 has 14 residues. Per germline, CDR1 SNHLY and CDR2 FYNNEI. The CDR3: CASTVIRGGTEAFF. The CDR3 DNA follows: TGTGCCAGCACGGTTATCAGGGGGGGCACTGAAGCTTTCTTT.

This clonotype was counted many times. This chain joins TRBV7-8 and TRBJ2-1; 8 bases agree with TRBD1. The V gene's germline CDR1 is SGHVS and CDR2 FQNEAQ. The V and J ends lost 1 base and 7 bases, in that order; junction bases with no gene match: 6. The CDR3 is made up of 15 amino acids. DNA of the CDR3: TGTGCCAGCAGCTTAGATGGACAGGGAAGAAATGAGCAGTTCTTC. Translation: CASSLDGQGRNEQFF.

This clonotype was counted only a few times. The V call is TRBV29-1, the J call TRBJ2-5; D may match TRBD1 or TRBD2 (6 bases each). This CDR3 comprises 13 residues. The germline V gene has CDR1 SQVTM and CDR2 ANQGSEA. Trimming left V 6 bases short and J 1 base short, with 12 bases between. CDR3 sequence: CSVGGGPQETQYF. CDR3 nucleotides: TGCAGCGTAGGAGGGGGGCCCCAAGAGACCCAGTACTTC.